The 28 T cell receptor beta chains below all came from one sample that was sequenced in a study of T cell responses to AZD1222 COVID-19 vaccine (dated by TCRdb to about 2021). The time point label on this specimen signifies: about 28 days (+/-7) after the second vaccine dose. Library preparation was by the immunoSEQ multiplex PCR assay. TCRdb obtained this table from immuneACCESS and retained in-frame rearrangements with V and J assigned. These tables miss some clones; where compared with another copy, unresolved V genes account for less than half of the shortfall, and the remainder is unexplained. The sample records 190,000 or so clones, roughly 92% of which are singletons. The ten largest clones add up to around 3.5% of the sample. The sequencing used peripheral blood, collected 28 days after the second AZD1222 dose. Receptors originate from an adult who received the AZD1222 COVID-19 vaccine.

The gene calls are TRBV10-1 and TRBJ1-5; D may be TRBD1 (5 bases). Between the trimmed V and J ends, which lost 4 bases and 0 bases, there was a span of 7 bases. Germline V gives CDR1 WNHNN, CDR2 SYGVQD (reference sequence). This CDR3 is 14 amino acids long. In nucleotides, the CDR3 is TGCGCCAGCAGTGCAGGGTATAGCAATCAGCCCCAGCATTTT. Its protein is CASSAGYSNQPQHF.

The chain carries TRBV24-1 and TRBJ2-7; 7 bases align to TRBD2. Germline V gene lookup returns CDR1 KGHDR and CDR2 SFDVKD. Germline trimming cut 3 bases from V and 2 bases from J; bases unmatched to any gene: 3. This CDR3 is built from 14 residues. CDR3 residues: CATSDGAGAYEQYF. The CDR3 DNA follows: TGTGCCACCAGTGATGGGGCGGGAGCCTACGAGCAGTACTTC.

The J gene is TRBJ1-1, the V gene TRBV6-2 or TRBV6-3, with D hard to call. This CDR3 region has 13 residues. The V end lost 5 bases, the J end lost 2 bases, and 9 bases lay between the germline ends. Per germline, CDR1 MNHEY and CDR2 SVGEGT. CDR3 DNA: TGTGCCAGCAGTGCAGAATTAAACACTGAAGCTTTCTTT. It translates to CASSAELNTEAFF.

The CDR3 bases are TGTGCCAGCAGCTTATTAGACTGGACTAGCACAGATACGCAGTATTTT. Translated, it gives CASSLLDWTSTDTQYF. V and J are TRBV7-9 and TRBJ2-3; TRBD2 might be the D (5 bases). The CDR3 length is 16 residues. Germline CDR1 and CDR2: SEHNR and FQNEAQ (reference sequence). Trimming left V 2 bases short and J 0 bases short, with 12 bases between.

The chain uses TRBV4-2 and TRBJ2-1; 11 bases map to TRBD2. Germline CDR1 and CDR2: LGHNA and YNFKEQ. The CDR3 is 15 residues long. With 4 bases clipped from V and 6 bases from J, the junction kept 5 bases outside the gene matches. The DNA for the CDR3 is TGTGCCAGCAGCCCGGGACTAGCGGAGGCCAATGAGCAGTTCTTC. Translation gives CASSPGLAEANEQFF.

The chain has TRBV30 and TRBJ1-2; no definite D call. Trimming removed 2 bases from V and 0 bases from J, with 10 bases in between. CDR1 is GTSNPN and CDR2 is SVGIG in the germline V gene (reference sequence). The CDR3 has 14 amino acids. CDR3 nucleotide sequence: TGTGCCTGGAGTTTGAGGCGAGCTAACTATGGCTACACCTTC. Residues: CAWSLRRANYGYTF.

The chain joins TRBV4-1 to TRBJ2-1; perhaps TRBD2 as D (5 bases). Germline assignment: CDR1 MGHRA and CDR2 YSYEKL. There are 15 residues in the CDR3. Trimming took off 3 bases at V and 3 bases at J, with 12 bases between the two ends. The CDR3 region has the DNA TGCGCCAGCAGCCAGGGCCAAGGGAGCTACAATGAGCAGTTCTTC. Translating gives CASSQGQGSYNEQFF.

This clone was picked up a small number of times. This sequence joins TRBV3-1 (or the pseudogene TRBV3-2) and TRBJ2-7; either TRBD1 or TRBD2 may fit D (5 bases each). Germline CDR1 is LGHDT and CDR2 is YNNKEL (reference sequence). Trimming stripped 4 bases from V and 7 bases from J, with 14 bases between. The CDR3 is made up of 13 amino acids. CDR3 region: CASSPWGTEEQYF. In DNA, the CDR3 is TGTGCCAGCAGCCCCTGGGGGACCGAAGAGCAGTACTTC.

J is TRBJ1-2 and V is TRBV28; D is ambiguous. The V end was cut by 8 bases, the J end by 1 base, with 8 bases between. Germline CDR1 MDHEN, CDR2 SYDVKM. The CDR3 has 12 residues. The CDR3 DNA is TGTGCCAGCGCGAAAATTAACTATGGCTACACCTTC. It yields the protein CASAKINYGYTF.

Concerning this clone: The same CDR3 arises from other DNA sequences in this sample as well. The V gene is TRBV10-3, the J gene TRBJ1-5; no clear D. Germline CDR1 ENHRY, CDR2 SYGVKD. Trimming removed 4 bases from V and 5 bases from J, with 6 bases in between. CDR3 size: 12 residues. CDR3 nucleotides: TGTGCCATCAGTGGTAGGGATCAGCCCCAGCATTTT. Amino acid sequence: CAISGRDQPQHF.

The chain recombines TRBV19 with TRBJ1-3; perhaps TRBD1 as D (5 bases). Trimming stripped 6 bases from V and 1 base from J, with 16 bases between. The CDR3 runs to 16 residues. CDR1 is LNHDA, CDR2 SQIVND, per germline (reference sequence). The CDR3 region has the DNA TGTGCCAGTAGCCTTGGGGGGTTAAATTCTGGAAACACCATATATTTT. Amino acids: CASSLGGLNSGNTIYF.

The rearrangement joins TRBV5-1 to TRBJ2-3; 10 nucleotides agree with TRBD2. This CDR3 is 15 amino acids long. V trimming: 5 bases; J trimming: 3 bases; junction bases outside the gene matches: 6. Germline lookup yields CDR1 SGHRS and CDR2 YFSETQ. In DNA, the CDR3 is TGCGCCAGCAGGTCGTCTAGCGGGAGAACAGATACGCAGTATTTT. It specifies CASRSSSGRTDTQYF.

V usage is TRBV9 and J usage is TRBJ2-7, with D unresolved. This CDR3 comprises 13 residues. The germline V gene has CDR1 SGDLS and CDR2 YYNGEE. The V and J ends lost 4 bases and 7 bases respectively, with 15 bases between them. The CDR3 DNA is TGTGCCAGCAGCTCCGGACCCCCGCGGGAGCAGTACTTC. It is translated as CASSSGPPREQYF.

In its sample, this clone was seen once. CDR3 nucleotides: TGTGCCAGCAGCCTACCTAAACCCCCGACTAGCGGGCTCATAACGGGGGAGCAGTACTTC. Residues: CASSLPKPPTSGLITGEQYF. The V gene is TRBV28, the J gene TRBJ2-7; 10 positions agree with TRBD2. V lost 6 bases to trimming and J lost 7 bases; unmatched junction nucleotides: 27. This CDR3 is built from 20 residues. Germline loops: CDR1 MDHEN, CDR2 SYDVKM.

In nucleotides, the CDR3 is TGCGCCAGCAGGGCGACTGTGAACACTGAAGCTTTCTTT. Translating gives CASRATVNTEAFF. The V and J genes are TRBV10-1 and TRBJ1-1; unclear D gene. The CDR3 has 13 amino acids. Trimming left V 6 bases short and J 0 bases short, with 8 bases between. Germline V gene sequence: CDR1 WNHNN, CDR2 SYGVQD (reference sequence).

V usage is TRBV5-4 and J usage is TRBJ1-2; 8 positions match TRBD1. This CDR3 has 14 residues. Germline V lookup: CDR1 SGHNT, CDR2 YYREEE (reference sequence). V gave up 4 bases and J gave up 6 bases; unmatched junction bases: 8. CDR3 region: CASSSKGQGHGYTF. CDR3 DNA sequence: TGTGCCAGCAGCAGTAAAGGACAGGGCCATGGCTACACCTTC.

V usage is TRBV6-1 and J usage is TRBJ1-1, with D possibly being TRBD1 (5 bases). Germline V lookup: CDR1 MNHNS, CDR2 SASEGT. The V end lost 5 bases, the J end lost 4 bases, and 11 bases lay between the germline ends. The CDR3 loop spans 13 amino acids. Written as DNA, the CDR3 is TGTGCCAGCAGTACCCAGGGATCCACTGAAGCTTTCTTT. Translating gives CASSTQGSTEAFF.

The genes are TRBV5-8 and TRBJ2-6, with D possibly being TRBD1 or TRBD2 (6 bases each). This CDR3 is 19 amino acids long. Germline V CDR1 and CDR2: SGHTS, YDEGEE. V lost 6 bases to trimming and J lost 1 base, with 23 bases between them. CDR3: CASNRGFGQIISGANVLTF. For the CDR3, the DNA is TGTGCCAGCAACCGGGGGTTCGGACAGATTATATCTGGGGCCAACGTCCTGACTTTC.

This clone was recorded only once. The chain uses TRBV11-3 and TRBJ1-1; D may be TRBD1 (6 bases). Deletions cut 5 bases from V and 11 bases from J, with 15 bases between. CDR1 SGHNT and CDR2 YENEEA come from the germline V gene. This CDR3 spans 12 amino acids. CDR3 in amino acids: CASSQRRGQAFF. For the CDR3, the DNA is TGTGCCAGCAGCCAACGCAGGGGTCAGGCTTTCTTT.

The chain joins TRBV3-1 (or the pseudogene TRBV3-2) to TRBJ1-1; TRBD1 matches at 7 bases. Germline V gives CDR1 LGHDT, CDR2 YNNKEL (reference sequence). The length of the CDR3 is 14 residues. J lost 2 bases, V lost 4 bases, and 4 bases had no gene match. The CDR3 region is CASSRSGGNTEAFF. Written as DNA, the CDR3 is TGTGCCAGCAGCCGTTCAGGGGGTAACACTGAAGCTTTCTTT.

The rearrangement joins TRBV6-2 or TRBV6-3 to TRBJ2-1, with TRBD2 matching over 13 bases. The germline CDR1 and CDR2 sequences are MNHEY and SVGEGT. V was pared by 5 bases and J by 9 bases, with 13 bases of the junction left unmatched. There are 17 residues in the CDR3. CDR3 sequence (DNA): TGTGCCAGCAGTCCCGGGAGACTAGCGGGAGGAGGGACTGAGCAGTTCTTC. It yields the protein CASSPGRLAGGGTEQFF.

The V call is TRBV13, the J call TRBJ2-7; D is possibly TRBD1 or TRBD2 (7 bases each). The CDR3 sequence is 19 residues long. Germline V lookup: CDR1 PRHDT, CDR2 FYEKMQ (reference sequence). The V gene lost 4 bases and the J gene lost 0 bases, with 25 bases spanning the gap. The CDR3 protein is CASSSGPKGGGSSSYEQYF. CDR3 DNA sequence: TGTGCCAGCAGCTCAGGGCCCAAAGGGGGCGGGAGCAGCTCCTACGAGCAGTACTTC. Complete variable domain (other parts from reference TRBV13 and TRBJ2-7): AAGVIQSPRHLIKEKRETATLKCYPIPRHDTVYWYQQGPGQDPQFLISFYEKMQSDKGSIPDRFSAQQFSDYHSELNMSSLELGDSALYFCASSSGPKGGGSSSYEQYFGPGTRLTVT.

The CDR3: CASSPVEQMGYNEQFF. The CDR3 DNA is TGTGCCAGCTCACCAGTCGAACAAATGGGGTACAATGAGCAGTTCTTC. The chain couples TRBV18 to TRBJ2-1, with D unresolved. The germline V gene encodes CDR1 KGHSH and CDR2 LQKENI. The CDR3 sequence is 16 residues long. V lost 2 bases and J lost 4, with 15 bases in between.

This clone was seen a single time. This rearrangement joins TRBV2 to TRBJ2-2, with 7 positions matching TRBD2. The CDR3 contains 14 residues. With 7 bases clipped from V and 1 base from J, the junction kept 3 bases outside the gene matches. Germline lookup yields CDR1 SNHLY and CDR2 FYNNEI. The CDR3 here is CASKGGRNTGELFF. The CDR3, as DNA: TGTGCCAGCAAGGGAGGGAGGAACACCGGGGAGCTGTTTTTT.

The rearrangement uses TRBV19 and TRBJ2-7; 9 bases map to TRBD1. V trimming: 6 bases; J trimming: 7 bases; junction bases outside the gene matches: 4. The CDR3 is 12 amino acids. Germline V gene data show CDR1 as LNHDA and CDR2 as SQIVND (reference sequence). CDR3 nucleotide sequence: TGTGCCAGTAGCAGACAGGGGGTGGAGCAGTACTTC. It codes for CASSRQGVEQYF.

The chain uses TRBV7-2 and TRBJ2-7, with D possibly being TRBD2 (6 bases). Germline values: CDR1 SGHTA, CDR2 FQGNSA. The CDR3 runs to 14 residues. V lost 4 bases to trimming and J lost 1 base, with 11 bases between them. CDR3 region: CASSYRLVSYEQYF. The CDR3 nucleotides are TGTGCCAGCAGCTACCGACTAGTTTCCTACGAGCAGTACTTC.

The chain has TRBV9 and TRBJ2-3; D remains ambiguous. Trimming cost V 5 bases and J 3 bases, with 13 bases left between them. From germline, CDR1 is SGDLS and CDR2 YYNGEE. The CDR3 is made up of 14 amino acids. CDR3 sequence: CASRGADFTDTQYF. CDR3 DNA: TGTGCCAGCAGGGGCGCTGATTTTACAGATACGCAGTATTTT.

The chain recombines TRBV7-2 with TRBJ1-2; D is undetermined. The germline gives CDR1 SGHTA, CDR2 FQGNSA. The CDR3 has 12 amino acids. V was shortened by 6 bases and J by 2 bases, with 7 bases between the two germline ends. This chain's CDR3 is CASSKDNYGYTF. Written as DNA, the CDR3 is TGTGCCAGCAGTAAAGACAACTATGGCTACACCTTC.